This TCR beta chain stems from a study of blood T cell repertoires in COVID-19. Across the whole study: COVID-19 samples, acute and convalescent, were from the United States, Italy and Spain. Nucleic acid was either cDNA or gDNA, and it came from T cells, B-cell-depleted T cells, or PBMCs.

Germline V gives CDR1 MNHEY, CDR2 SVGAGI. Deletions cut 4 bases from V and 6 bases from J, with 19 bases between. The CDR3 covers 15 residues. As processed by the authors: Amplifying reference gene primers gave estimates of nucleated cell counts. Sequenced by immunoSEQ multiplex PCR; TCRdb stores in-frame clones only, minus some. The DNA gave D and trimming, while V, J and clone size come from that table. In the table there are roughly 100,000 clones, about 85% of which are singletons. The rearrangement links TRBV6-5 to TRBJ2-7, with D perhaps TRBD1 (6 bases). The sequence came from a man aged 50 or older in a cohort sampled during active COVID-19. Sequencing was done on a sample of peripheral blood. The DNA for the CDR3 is TGTGCCAGCAGTTCCCAAACAGGGTTCAATGGCGAGCAGTACTTC. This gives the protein CASSSQTGFNGEQYF.